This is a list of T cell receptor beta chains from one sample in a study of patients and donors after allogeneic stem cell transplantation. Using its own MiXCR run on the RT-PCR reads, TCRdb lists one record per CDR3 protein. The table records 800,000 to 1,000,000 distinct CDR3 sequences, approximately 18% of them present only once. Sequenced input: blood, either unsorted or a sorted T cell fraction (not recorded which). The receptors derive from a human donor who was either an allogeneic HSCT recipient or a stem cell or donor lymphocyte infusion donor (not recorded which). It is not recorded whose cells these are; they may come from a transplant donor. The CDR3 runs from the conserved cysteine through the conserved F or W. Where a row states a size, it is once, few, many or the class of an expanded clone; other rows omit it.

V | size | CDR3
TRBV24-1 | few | CATSNWGGQDNEQFF
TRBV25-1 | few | CASSGNRVDNQPQHF
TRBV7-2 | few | CASSHTGPTGELFF
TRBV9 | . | CASSVRDEKQETQYF
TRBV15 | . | CATSREYGQETQYF
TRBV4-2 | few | CASTRGLALNEQFF
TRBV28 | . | CASSSWEVEQFF
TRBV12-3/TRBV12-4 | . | CASTPNAAYEQFF
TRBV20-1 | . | CSAPRGGRTGELFF
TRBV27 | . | CASSLAALVISSYEQYF
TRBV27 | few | CASRVEAGGLYEQYF
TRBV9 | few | CASSVNLALGGYTF
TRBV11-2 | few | CASSFRQGARGELFF
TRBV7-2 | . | CASSPTFGGGYTF
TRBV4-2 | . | CASSQDEGNSGYTF
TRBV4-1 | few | CASSQELVMGGTYNEQFF
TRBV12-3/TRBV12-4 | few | CASSPWRGVNEQFF
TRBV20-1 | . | CSASWDSSSRTQYF
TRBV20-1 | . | CSARNAYREGNTGELFF
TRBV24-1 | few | CATSDLAPTDTQYF
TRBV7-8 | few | CASSWGLAGFLSSYEQYF
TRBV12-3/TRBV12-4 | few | CASSLGWEDSYEQYF
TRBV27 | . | CASSFLSTTDTQYF
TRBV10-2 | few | CASSEIAGAHYEQYF
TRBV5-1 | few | CASSLLTGRVNTEAFF
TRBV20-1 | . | CSATPRDFGSPLHF
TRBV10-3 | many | CAISDFLTGGEYGYTF
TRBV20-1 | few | CSASARLGLAGGRADTQYF
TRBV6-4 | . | CASPHASGGPTDTQYF
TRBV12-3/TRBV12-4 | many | CASRGTGLKPTYEQYF
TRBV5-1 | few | CASSLASLSYQETQYF
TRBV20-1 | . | CSAVSGSNYGYTF
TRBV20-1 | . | CSAERYEQYF
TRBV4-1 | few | CASSQVGTSDPYEQYF
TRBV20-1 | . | CSARGTSEVDTQYF
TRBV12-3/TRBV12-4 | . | CATSSGYEAFF
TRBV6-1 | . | CASNNREGLRSPLHF
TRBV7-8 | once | CASSPTQRYSGNTIYF
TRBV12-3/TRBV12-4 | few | CASAGTGLWITDTQYF
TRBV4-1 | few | CASSQTAGVSYEQYF
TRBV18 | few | CASSKGTSGAYNEQFF
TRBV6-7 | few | CASSYRRDRRTNTGELFF
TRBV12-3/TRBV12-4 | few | CASSPRGPNYEQYF
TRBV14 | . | CASSQQNPDRQETQYF
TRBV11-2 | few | CASKGGADGASEAKNIQYF
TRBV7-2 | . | CASSLDPGSDTQYF